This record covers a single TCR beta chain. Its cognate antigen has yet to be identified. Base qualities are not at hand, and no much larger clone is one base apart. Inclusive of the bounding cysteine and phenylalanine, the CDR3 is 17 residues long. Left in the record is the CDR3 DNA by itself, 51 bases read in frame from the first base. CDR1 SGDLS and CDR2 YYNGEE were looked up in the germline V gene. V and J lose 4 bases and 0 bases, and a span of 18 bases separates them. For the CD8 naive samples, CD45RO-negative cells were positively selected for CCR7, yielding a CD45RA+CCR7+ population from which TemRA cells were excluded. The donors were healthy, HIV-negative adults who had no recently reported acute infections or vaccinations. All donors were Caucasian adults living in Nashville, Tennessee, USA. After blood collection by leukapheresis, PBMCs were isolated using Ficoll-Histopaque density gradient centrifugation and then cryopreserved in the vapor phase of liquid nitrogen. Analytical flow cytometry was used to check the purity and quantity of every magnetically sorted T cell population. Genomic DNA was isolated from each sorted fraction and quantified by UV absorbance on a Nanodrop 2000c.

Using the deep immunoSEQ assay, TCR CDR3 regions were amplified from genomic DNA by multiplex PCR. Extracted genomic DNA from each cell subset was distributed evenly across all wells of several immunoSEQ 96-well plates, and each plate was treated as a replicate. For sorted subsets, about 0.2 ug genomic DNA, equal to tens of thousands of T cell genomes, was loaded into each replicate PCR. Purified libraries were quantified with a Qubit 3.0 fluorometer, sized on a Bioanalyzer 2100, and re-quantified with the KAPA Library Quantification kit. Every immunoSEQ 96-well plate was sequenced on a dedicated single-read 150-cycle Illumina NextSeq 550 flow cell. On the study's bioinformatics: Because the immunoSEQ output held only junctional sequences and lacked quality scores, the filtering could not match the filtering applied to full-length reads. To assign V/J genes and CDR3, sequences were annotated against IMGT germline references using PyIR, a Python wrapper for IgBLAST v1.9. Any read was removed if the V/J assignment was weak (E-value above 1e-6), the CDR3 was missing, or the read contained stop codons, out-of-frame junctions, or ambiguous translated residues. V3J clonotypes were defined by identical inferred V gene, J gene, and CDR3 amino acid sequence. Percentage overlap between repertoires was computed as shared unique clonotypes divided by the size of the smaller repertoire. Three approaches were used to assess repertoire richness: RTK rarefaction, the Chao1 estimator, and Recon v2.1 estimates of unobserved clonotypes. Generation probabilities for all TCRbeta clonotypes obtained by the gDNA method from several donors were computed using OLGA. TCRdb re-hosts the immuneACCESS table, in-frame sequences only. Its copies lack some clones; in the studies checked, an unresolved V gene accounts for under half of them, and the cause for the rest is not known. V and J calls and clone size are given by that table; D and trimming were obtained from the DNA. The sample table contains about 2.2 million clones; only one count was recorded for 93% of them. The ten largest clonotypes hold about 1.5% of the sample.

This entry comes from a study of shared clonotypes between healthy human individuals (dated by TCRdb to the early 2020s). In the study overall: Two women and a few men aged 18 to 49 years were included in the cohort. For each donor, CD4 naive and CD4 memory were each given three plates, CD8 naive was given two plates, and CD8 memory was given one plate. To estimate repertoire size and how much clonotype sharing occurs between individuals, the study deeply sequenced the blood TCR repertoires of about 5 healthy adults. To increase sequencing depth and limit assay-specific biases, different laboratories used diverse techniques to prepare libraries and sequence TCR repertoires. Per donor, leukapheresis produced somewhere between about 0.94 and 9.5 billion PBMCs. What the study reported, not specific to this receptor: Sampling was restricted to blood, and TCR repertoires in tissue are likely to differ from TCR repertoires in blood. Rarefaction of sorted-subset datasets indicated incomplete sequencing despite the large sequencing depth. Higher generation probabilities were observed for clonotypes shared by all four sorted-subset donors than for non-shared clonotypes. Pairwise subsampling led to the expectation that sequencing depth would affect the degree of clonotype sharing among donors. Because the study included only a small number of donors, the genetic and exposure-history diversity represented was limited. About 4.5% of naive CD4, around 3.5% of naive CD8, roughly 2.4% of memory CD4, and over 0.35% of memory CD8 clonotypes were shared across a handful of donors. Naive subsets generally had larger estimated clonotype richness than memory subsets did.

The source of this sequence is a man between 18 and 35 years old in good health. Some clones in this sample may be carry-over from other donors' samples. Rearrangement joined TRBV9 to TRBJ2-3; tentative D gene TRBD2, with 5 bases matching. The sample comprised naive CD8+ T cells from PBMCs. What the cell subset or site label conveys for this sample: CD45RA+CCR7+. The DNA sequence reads TGTGCCAGCAGCTCTCACGAGGGAAGAACTAGCACAGATACGCAGTATTTT. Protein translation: CASSSHEGRTSTDTQYF.